What follows is one TCR beta chain and its context. V shed 5 bases, J shed 4 bases, and the junction held 11 bases outside the gene matches. Germline loops: CDR1 SGHTA, CDR2 FQGTGA. This CDR3 region has 18 residues. This record comes from a study of T cell changes during pregnancy in multiple sclerosis. Clones were sequenced by immunoSEQ multiplex PCR, and TCRdb holds only the in-frame ones, with some missing. The sample contains more than 55,000 clones, 90% of which appear only once. Sequences were derived from peripheral blood, sampled in the first trimester of pregnancy. The rearrangement uses TRBV7-3 and TRBJ2-4, with 13 bases identical to TRBD2. The sequence was collected from a female donor in good health, enrolled as a control in a pregnancy study. CDR3 in DNA: TGTGCCAGCAGCCCGCCGAAACTAGCGGGGGGGAGTAAAAACATTCAGTACTTC. Translating gives CASSPPKLAGGSKNIQYF.